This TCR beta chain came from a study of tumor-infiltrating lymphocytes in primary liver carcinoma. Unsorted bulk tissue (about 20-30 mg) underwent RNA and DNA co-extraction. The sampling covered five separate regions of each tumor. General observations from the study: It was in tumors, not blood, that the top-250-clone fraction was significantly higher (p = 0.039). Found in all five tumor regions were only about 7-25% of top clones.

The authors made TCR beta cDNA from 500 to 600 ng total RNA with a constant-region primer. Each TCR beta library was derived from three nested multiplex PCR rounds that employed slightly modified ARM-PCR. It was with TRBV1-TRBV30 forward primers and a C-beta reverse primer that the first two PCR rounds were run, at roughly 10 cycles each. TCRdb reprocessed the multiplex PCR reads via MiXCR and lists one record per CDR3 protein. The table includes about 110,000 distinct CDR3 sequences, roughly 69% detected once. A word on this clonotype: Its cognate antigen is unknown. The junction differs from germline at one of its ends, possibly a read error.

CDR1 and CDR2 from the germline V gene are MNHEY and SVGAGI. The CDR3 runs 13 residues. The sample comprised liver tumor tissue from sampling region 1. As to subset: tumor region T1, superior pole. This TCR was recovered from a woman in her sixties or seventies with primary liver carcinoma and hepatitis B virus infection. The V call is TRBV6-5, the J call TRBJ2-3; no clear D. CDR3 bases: TGTGCCAGCAGTGGGATTATTGGGGATATGCAGTATTTT. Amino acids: CASSGIIGDMQYF.